A single sample gave rise to the 18 T cell receptor beta chains below, sequenced in a study of T cells in Graves' hyperthyroidism and ophthalmopathy. Researchers took RNA transcripts and amplified the TCR beta CDR3 regions from them. RT-PCR in the first round (using the HTBI primer set) targeted the TCR CDR3. TCRdb redid the calling of the multiplex PCR reads with MiXCR, one entry per CDR3 protein. The sample has over 650,000 distinct CDR3 sequences; about 15% are singletons. Sequencing input: blood. These receptors all come from a man between 18 and 29 years old with Graves' hyperthyroidism.

Ten or more counts support this clonotype. This chain joins TRBV20-1 and TRBJ2-7; D possibly corresponds to TRBD1 (6 bases). Germline V CDR1 and CDR2: DFQATT, SNEGSKA (reference sequence). This CDR3 comprises 13 residues. The V end was cut by 6 bases, the J end by 0 bases, with 12 bases between. The CDR3 region has the DNA TGCAGTGCCCGCCGGGACATCTCCTACGAGCAGTACTTC. Amino acid sequence: CSARRDISYEQYF.

The chain couples TRBV5-1 to TRBJ2-5; TRBD1 or TRBD2 may be the D gene (5 bases each). The CDR3 covers 14 residues. CDR1 and CDR2 (germline): SGHRS, YFSETQ. Deletions cut 0 bases from V and 5 bases from J, with 11 bases between. In DNA form, the CDR3 reads TGCGCCAGCAGCTTGGGTTCGGGGCCGGAGACCCAGTACTTC. Translated, it gives CASSLGSGPETQYF. Complete variable domain (other parts from reference TRBV5-1 and TRBJ2-5): KAGVTQTPRYLIKTRGQQVTLSCSPISGHRSVSWYQQTPGQGLQFLFEYFSETQRNKGNFPGRFSGRQFSNSRSEMNVSTLELGDSALYLCASSLGSGPETQYFGPGTRLLVL.

This chain joins TRBV7-6 and TRBJ2-7, with D perhaps TRBD2 (5 bases). The germline V gene encodes CDR1 SGHVS and CDR2 FNYEAQ. V was cut by 0 bases and J by 0 bases, with 9 bases left in between. There are 15 residues in the CDR3. Here the CDR3 reads CASSLAAELSYEQYF. DNA of the CDR3: TGTGCCAGCAGCTTAGCAGCGGAACTCTCCTACGAGCAGTACTTC.

This clonotype was seen a few times. The J gene is TRBJ1-6, the V gene TRBV20-1, with D uncertain. Trimming cost V 6 bases and J 10 bases, with 13 bases left between them. This CDR3 is 12 amino acids long. CDR1 is DFQATT and CDR2 is SNEGSKA in the germline V gene (reference sequence). CDR3: CSAHTVGSPLHF. CDR3 sequence (DNA): TGCAGTGCCCATACGGTTGGCTCACCCCTCCACTTT.

The table lists this clonotype with a few counts. The V and J genes are TRBV24-1 and TRBJ2-3; D possibly corresponds to TRBD2 (6 bases). CDR1 is KGHDR, CDR2 SFDVKD, per germline. This CDR3 comprises 17 residues. V was shortened by 2 bases and J by 4 bases, with 18 bases between the two germline ends. In DNA form, the CDR3 reads TGTGCCACCAGTGATTACCGGGACTGGGGCAATGCAGATACGCAGTATTTT. This sequence encodes CATSDYRDWGNADTQYF.

To note about this clonotype: Being one base from a much bigger clone, this may be a read error. DNA for the CDR3: TGCAGCGTTGAAGGTCGCCGGGTAGGCGAGACCCAGTACTTC. As protein: CSVEGRRVGETQYF. The J gene is TRBJ2-5, the V gene TRBV29-1; D remains unclear. Per germline, CDR1 SQVTM and CDR2 ANQGSEA. The CDR3 spans 14 residues. With 1 base removed from V and 5 bases from J, the gap between germline ends came to 14 bases. Using reference TRBV29-1 and TRBJ2-5 for the parts outside the CDR3, the full variable domain is SAVISQKPSRDICQRGTSLTIQCQVDSQVTMMFWYRQQPGQSLTLIATANQGSEATYESGFVIDKFPISRPNLTFSTLTVSNMSPEDSSIYLCSVEGRRVGETQYFGPGTRLLVL.

This chain links TRBV24-1 with TRBJ2-3; 11 nucleotides match TRBD2. V dropped 9 bases and J dropped 3; count of bases not matched to a gene: 7. There are 15 residues in the CDR3. CDR1 and CDR2 from the germline V gene are KGHDR and SFDVKD. The CDR3 loop is CATGKLAGETDTQYF. In DNA, the CDR3 is TGTGCCACCGGAAAACTAGCGGGAGAGACAGATACGCAGTATTTT.

The rearrangement uses TRBV27 and TRBJ2-3; 14 bases are shared with TRBD2. V was pared by 5 bases and J by 6 bases, with 7 bases of the junction left unmatched. Germline assignment: CDR1 MNHEY and CDR2 SMNVEV (reference sequence). CDR3 length equals 16 residues. The CDR3, as DNA: TGTGCCAGCAGTCCCGGGACTAGCGGGAGTCCGGATACGCAGTATTTT. It specifies CASSPGTSGSPDTQYF.

The CDR3 DNA is TGTGCCAGCAGTCAAGGACAGGGACCACAGCCCCAGCATTTT. Protein product: CASSQGQGPQPQHF. This chain connects TRBV2 to TRBJ1-5; 8 positions agree with TRBD1. The CDR3 runs to 14 residues. The junction had 7 bases not matched to a gene; V was cut back by 5 bases and J by 7 bases. Germline CDR1 and CDR2: SNHLY and FYNNEI. The full variable domain, completed using reference TRBV2 and TRBJ1-5, is EPEVTQTPSHQVTQMGQEVILRCVPISNHLYFYWYRQILGQKVEFLVSFYNNEISEKSEIFDDQFSVERPDGSNFTLKIRSTKLEDSAMYFCASSQGQGPQPQHFGDGTRLSIL.

In its sample, this clonotype was seen many times. V is TRBV12-3 or TRBV12-4 and J is TRBJ2-7; D is perhaps TRBD1 (6 bases). The CDR3 extends over 14 amino acids. The germline V and J ends were trimmed by 5 bases and 5 bases, with 16 bases remaining between them. CDR3: CASSLRTVPDEQYF. The CDR3 coding sequence is TGTGCCAGCAGTCTAAGGACAGTTCCAGACGAGCAGTACTTC.

The V and J genes are TRBV9 and TRBJ2-1; TRBD2 matches at 9 bases. Per germline, CDR1 SGDLS and CDR2 YYNGEE. The ends lost 0 bases at V and 5 bases at J; junction bases unmatched: 3. The CDR3 is 15 amino acids. CDR3 nucleotides: TGTGCCAGCAGCGTAGATCTAGCGGGGAACAATGAGCAGTTCTTC. It specifies CASSVDLAGNNEQFF.

The rearrangement uses TRBV19 and TRBJ2-3; D not resolved. Trimming took 0 bases from V and 5 from J, leaving 15 bases between them. CDR1 and CDR2 from the germline V gene are LNHDA and SQIVND (reference sequence). The CDR3 covers 16 residues. This CDR3 reads CASSIEGGDLGDTQYF. DNA of the CDR3: TGTGCCAGTAGTATAGAGGGCGGCGACCTCGGAGATACGCAGTATTTT.

This clonotype was observed a few times. The chain employs TRBV29-1 and TRBJ1-1; D call uncertain. The V end lost 4 bases, the J end lost 4 bases, and 13 bases lay between the germline ends. The CDR3 has 13 residues. Germline assignment: CDR1 SQVTM and CDR2 ANQGSEA. The CDR3 is CSVASLLSTEAFF. The CDR3 DNA is TGCAGCGTTGCCTCCCTCCTCTCCACTGAAGCTTTCTTT.

This clonotype appeared many times. The chain has TRBV28 and TRBJ1-2; no clear D gene. This CDR3 has 13 residues. Per the germline V gene, CDR1 is MDHEN and CDR2 is SYDVKM. The V end lost 1 base, the J end lost 5 bases, and 8 bases lay between the germline ends. The CDR3 region has the DNA TGTGCCAGCAGTTTATTTGGGGAATATGGCTACACCTTC. Translating it yields CASSLFGEYGYTF.

This clonotype appeared many times. This rearrangement joins TRBV20-1 to TRBJ2-1; 11 nucleotides align to TRBD2. The ends lost 5 bases at V and 9 bases at J; junction bases unmatched: 6. Germline CDR1 and CDR2: DFQATT and SNEGSKA (reference sequence). The CDR3 has 13 residues. The CDR3 nucleotides read TGCAGTGCTCGGCCGGGACTAGCGGTTGAGCAGTTCTTC. Protein: CSARPGLAVEQFF.

This chain joins TRBV28 and TRBJ2-1; 11 bases map to TRBD2. Germline V gene data show CDR1 as MDHEN and CDR2 as SYDVKM. The CDR3 has 18 residues. The trim removed 2 bases at V and 5 bases at J, leaving 11 bases unmatched. The CDR3 is CASSLRGLLAGAHNEQFF. The DNA of the CDR3 is TGTGCCAGCAGTTTAAGGGGGTTACTAGCGGGAGCCCACAATGAGCAGTTCTTC.

The sample holds a few counts of this clonotype. The chain joins TRBV7-9 to TRBJ2-5; TRBD2 agrees at 10 bases. The germline CDR1 and CDR2 sequences are SEHNR and FQNEAQ (reference sequence). The trim removed 5 bases at V and 4 bases at J, leaving 13 bases unmatched. The CDR3 is 17 amino acids. The CDR3 sequence: CASSKEGSGRPRETQYF. The CDR3 DNA reads TGTGCCAGCAGCAAAGAGGGTAGCGGGAGGCCTCGAGAGACCCAGTACTTC.

This clonotype was seen at least ten times. This chain uses TRBV6-2 or TRBV6-3 with TRBJ2-5, with 13 bases matching TRBD2. Germline V gives CDR1 MNHEY, CDR2 SVGEGT. V trimming: 5 bases; J trimming: 5 bases; junction bases outside the gene matches: 8. The CDR3 length is 16 residues. CDR3 sequence reads: CASSVPGLAGVETQYF. CDR3 DNA sequence: TGTGCCAGCAGTGTCCCCGGACTAGCGGGAGTGGAGACCCAGTACTTC.